A single sample is the source of the 17 T cell receptor beta chains below, sequenced in a study of blood T cells in healthy people across ages. A second PCR, run for about 7 to 11 cycles, used a sample-barcoded 5' primer plus a J-beta primer mix. Using its own MiXCR run on the 5' RACE reads, TCRdb lists one record per CDR3 protein. This sample has approximately 960,000 distinct CDR3 sequences, with 25% to 30% found just once. These data also formed part of another study, on T cells of mothers and their children.

The specimen sequenced was blood. These TCRs come from a woman in her 40s in good health.

This sequence joins TRBV27 and TRBJ2-5, with unresolved D. This CDR3 spans 8 amino acids. CDR1 is MNHEY, CDR2 SMNVEV, per germline (reference sequence). The CDR3 coding sequence is TGTGCGGAGGAGACCCAGTACTTC. Translated, it gives CAEETQYF.

This sequence joins TRBV14 and TRBJ2-3, with a possible D match to TRBD2 (6 bases). The CDR3 runs 15 residues. V lost 3 bases, J lost 2 bases, and 12 bases lay in between. Germline CDR1 SGHDN, CDR2 FVKESK. CDR3: CASSQRLGSTDTQYF. The CDR3 bases are TGTGCCAGCAGCCAGCGACTAGGATCCACAGATACGCAGTATTTT. Supplemented by reference TRBV14 and TRBJ2-3, the full variable domain reads EAGVTQFPSHSVIEKGQTVTLRCDPISGHDNLYWYRRVMGKEIKFLLHFVKESKQDESGMPNNRFLAERTGGTYSTLKVQPAELEDSGVYFCASSQRLGSTDTQYFGPGTRLTVL.

This clonotype was seen only a few times. The rearrangement uses TRBV7-2 and TRBJ2-7; D is unresolved. The V and J ends lost 5 bases and 7 bases respectively, with 15 bases between them. Germline CDR1 reads SGHTA; CDR2 reads FQGNSA. The CDR3 is 13 residues long. This CDR3 reads CASSVGAAWEQYF. The CDR3 region has the DNA TGTGCCAGCAGCGTCGGCGCGGCGTGGGAGCAGTACTTC.

This clonotype was observed a handful of times. This chain uses TRBV18 with TRBJ2-1; the match to TRBD2 covers 13 bases. V lost 3 bases and J lost 7; bases outside the gene matches: 9. This CDR3 has 17 amino acids. Germline assignment: CDR1 KGHSH and CDR2 LQKENI. The DNA of the CDR3 is TGTGCCAGCTCACCTCAGGCCGGGACTAGCGGGGCGAATGAGCAGTTCTTC. It is translated as CASSPQAGTSGANEQFF.

This clonotype was counted at least ten times. This chain joins TRBV7-2 and TRBJ1-1, with TRBD1 identical over 8 bases. J lost 1 base, V lost 5 bases, and 6 bases had no gene match. The CDR3 sequence is 15 residues long. Germline assignment: CDR1 SGHTA and CDR2 FQGNSA. The CDR3 reads CASSPPGTGNTEAFF. CDR3 nucleotides: TGTGCCAGCAGCCCACCTGGGACAGGGAACACTGAAGCTTTCTTT.

About this clonotype itself: This may be a read error, as it is one base from a much larger clone. This chain uses TRBV5-1 with TRBJ2-1; D is undetermined. CDR1 is SGHRS, CDR2 YFSETQ, per germline. The CDR3 length is 14 residues. In DNA, the CDR3 is TGCGCCAGCAGCCTCCAGGCGGCCTACAATGAGCAGGTCTTC. Protein product: CASSLQAAYNEQVF.

V is TRBV29-1 and J is TRBJ1-1; D not resolved. The CDR3 runs 14 residues. Trimming removed 2 bases at V and 5 bases at J, with 15 bases between. Germline assignment: CDR1 SQVTM and CDR2 ANQGSEA. The CDR3: CSVEQENRWTEAFF. The CDR3 bases are TGCAGCGTTGAACAGGAGAACCGATGGACTGAAGCTTTCTTT.

In this sample, this clonotype turned up many times. V usage is TRBV7-8 and J usage is TRBJ2-7, with 10 positions matching TRBD1. Germline V gene sequence: CDR1 SGHVS, CDR2 FQNEAQ. V was pared by 1 base and J by 2 bases, with 5 bases of the junction left unmatched. This CDR3 spans 16 amino acids. This CDR3 is CASSLDGTGAPYEQYF. The CDR3 bases are TGTGCCAGCAGCTTAGATGGGACAGGGGCCCCCTACGAGCAGTACTTC.

This clonotype was seen a few times. This chain joins TRBV7-2 and TRBJ2-5; D unresolved. CDR3 length: 13 residues. Trimming cost V 5 bases and J 1 base, with 8 bases left between them. CDR1 is SGHTA, CDR2 FQGNSA, per germline. CDR3 amino acids: CASSRGAQETQYF. CDR3 sequence (DNA): TGTGCCAGCAGCCGCGGCGCCCAAGAGACCCAGTACTTC.

This clonotype was observed a few times. The V call is TRBV7-2, the J call TRBJ2-5; 10 bases are a match to TRBD1. V lost 5 bases and J lost 11; bases outside the gene matches: 8. Germline V CDR1 and CDR2: SGHTA, FQGNSA. The CDR3 covers 13 residues. The CDR3 spells CASSRQGAYVQYF. The CDR3 nucleotides are TGTGCCAGCAGCCGACAGGGGGCCTACGTGCAGTACTTC.

J is TRBJ1-2 and V is TRBV2; 8 nucleotides align to TRBD1. The V gene's germline CDR1 is SNHLY and CDR2 FYNNEI. After removal of 8 bases from V and 1 base from J, the junction contained 6 bases not matched to a gene. The CDR3 spans 14 residues. The chain's CDR3 is CASGGTGGNYGYTF. DNA for the CDR3: TGTGCCAGCGGAGGGACAGGCGGTAACTATGGCTACACCTTC. The full variable domain, with the rest looked up from reference TRBV2 and TRBJ1-2, is EPEVTQTPSHQVTQMGQEVILRCVPISNHLYFYWYRQILGQKVEFLVSFYNNEISEKSEIFDDQFSVERPDGSNFTLKIRSTKLEDSAMYFCASGGTGGNYGYTFGSGTRLTVV.

The rearrangement joins TRBV27 to TRBJ2-2; D may be TRBD1 or TRBD2 (5 bases each). Per germline, CDR1 MNHEY and CDR2 SMNVEV (reference sequence). Trimming removed 4 bases from V and 2 bases from J, with 17 bases in between. The CDR3 covers 17 residues. This CDR3 is CASSSTGQTTNTGELFF. In DNA form, the CDR3 reads TGTGCCAGCAGTTCGACGGGGCAGACAACTAACACCGGGGAGCTGTTTTTT.

This clonotype was picked up many times. This CDR3 reads CASSQEFSGANVLTF. The CDR3 bases are TGTGCCAGCAGCCAAGAATTCTCTGGGGCCAACGTCCTGACTTTC. The chain couples TRBV3-1 to TRBJ2-6; D is undetermined. In germline, CDR1 is LGHDT, CDR2 YNNKEL (reference sequence). V dropped 0 bases and J dropped 0 bases, with 3 bases sitting between them. The CDR3 length is 15 residues.

This clonotype was counted a few times. A much bigger clone sits one base away, suggesting this may be a read error. The chain carries TRBV28 and TRBJ2-7; D may be TRBD1 or TRBD2 (6 bases each). Trimming pared 6 bases from V and 1 base from J, leaving 13 bases between. The CDR3 is 14 residues long. Germline V gene lookup returns CDR1 MDHEN and CDR2 SYDVKM. CDR3 bases: TGTGCCAGCAGGGCACCGGGGGCTTCCTACGAGCAGTACTTC. Translating gives CASRAPGASYEQYF.

With respect to this clonotype: It may be a read error: a sequence one base away is much more abundant. V is TRBV28 and J is TRBJ2-4, with D maybe TRBD1 (5 bases). Matching the DNA end better, TRBJ2-7 makes the J call doubtful. Germline CDR1 MDHEN, CDR2 SYDVKM. The CDR3 consists of 13 residues. This CDR3 reads CASSLIPGYEQYF. In DNA, the CDR3 is TGTGCCAGCAGTTTAATCCCAGGGTACGAGCAGTACTTC.

This clonotype was seen once. A read error may explain this, as a much larger clone is one base away. This chain links TRBV20-1 with TRBJ2-4; 10 positions agree with TRBD1. This CDR3 has 16 residues. Germline-derived CDR1 and CDR2 are DFQATT and SNEGSKA (reference sequence). CDR3 bases: TGCAGTGTTAGAGAAGGGACAGGGGAGGCCAAAAACATTCAGTACTTC. This sequence encodes CSVREGTGEAKNIQYF.

The chain combines TRBV5-1 with TRBJ2-6; no clear D. Trimming pared 2 bases from V and 1 base from J, leaving 7 bases between. Per germline, CDR1 SGHRS and CDR2 YFSETQ. There are 15 residues in the CDR3. The CDR3 DNA reads TGCGCCAGCAGCTTCTACTTTTCTGGGGCCAACGTCCTGACTTTC. Protein product: CASSFYFSGANVLTF.